The 29 T cell receptor beta chains listed next were all sequenced from one sample in a study of cytomegalovirus exposure and HLA in healthy donors. The study ran its PCR with 60 Vbeta and 13 Jbeta primers. Repertoires were generated with immunoSEQ multiplex PCR, while TCRdb's copy carries only in-frame clones and drops some. The sample has 150,000 to 200,000 clones, approximately 86% seen once; the top ten hold nearly 2%. The specimen was PBMCs. These TCRs come from a woman younger than 30 in good health and CMV-seronegative.

This CDR3 reads CASSVGQGNTEAFF. The CDR3 nucleotides are TGTGCCAGCAGCGTGGGACAGGGCAACACTGAAGCTTTCTTT. The genes are TRBV11-2 and TRBJ1-1; 9 nucleotides line up with TRBD1. Germline CDR1 is SGHAT and CDR2 is FQNNGV. The V and J ends lost 5 bases and 2 bases, in that order; junction bases with no gene match: 3. The CDR3 contains 14 residues. The full variable domain, its missing parts supplied by reference TRBV11-2 and TRBJ1-1, is EAGVAQSPRYKIIEKRQSVAFWCNPISGHATLYWYQQILGQGPKLLIQFQNNGVVDDSQLPKDRFSAERLKGVDSTLKIQPAKLEDSAVYLCASSVGQGNTEAFFGQGTRLTVV.

The chain uses TRBV28 and TRBJ2-7; 7 bases align to TRBD2. V dropped 3 bases and J dropped 0; count of bases not matched to a gene: 11. CDR3 size: 17 residues. CDR1 is MDHEN and CDR2 is SYDVKM in the germline V gene. The CDR3 DNA sequence: TGTGCCAGCAGTTTGTATCCCTGGGGGGGGGACTCCTACGAGCAGTACTTC. Encoded protein: CASSLYPWGGDSYEQYF.

In this sample, this clone turned up once. The chain has TRBV7-6 and TRBJ2-7, with a weak D call TRBD2 (6 bases). V was pared by 5 bases and J by 3 bases, with 14 bases between. This CDR3 is built from 14 residues. CDR1 is SGHVS, CDR2 FNYEAQ, per germline. CDR3 sequence (DNA): TGTGCCAGCAGCCCAGGGCCCGGGGGCTACGAGCAGTACTTC. Translation gives CASSPGPGGYEQYF. Based on the CDR3 plus reference TRBV7-6 and TRBJ2-7, the full variable domain is GAGVSQSPRYKVTKRGQDVALRCDPISGHVSLYWYRQALGQGPEFLTYFNYEAQQDKSGLPNDRFSAERPEGSISTLTIQRTEQRDSAMYRCASSPGPGGYEQYFGPGTRLTVT.

This chain joins TRBV6-6 and TRBJ2-7, with TRBD1 as a possible D gene (5 bases). Germline values: CDR1 MNHNY, CDR2 SVGAGI (reference sequence). The CDR3 covers 11 residues. Between the trimmed V and J ends, which lost 6 bases and 4 bases, there was a span of 7 bases. DNA for the CDR3: TGTGCCAGCAGCAGGGTTTACGAGCAGTACTTC. Translation gives CASSRVYEQYF.

The chain employs TRBV28 and TRBJ1-1; tentatively, D is TRBD1 (6 bases). This CDR3 is built from 14 residues. Germline V CDR1 and CDR2: MDHEN, SYDVKM. Trimming removed 3 bases at V and 5 bases at J, with 13 bases between. The CDR3 DNA reads as TGTGCCAGCAGTTTGCCAGGGGCGGTGACTGAAGCTTTCTTT. Its translation: CASSLPGAVTEAFF.

Only a few counts were recorded for this clone. The V gene is TRBV4-1, the J gene TRBJ2-2; 12 bases are a match to TRBD1. The CDR3 has 18 residues. V lost 2 bases to trimming and J lost 6 bases; unmatched junction nucleotides: 10. Germline V gene lookup returns CDR1 MGHRA and CDR2 YSYEKL. The CDR3 DNA reads as TGCGCCAGCAGCCAATATCGTTCCCGGGACAGGGGGCCCGGGGAGCTGTTTTTT. Protein product: CASSQYRSRDRGPGELFF.

The chain joins TRBV5-8 to TRBJ2-1, with D possibly TRBD1 on 6 matching bases. V lost 0 bases to trimming and J lost 2 bases, with 18 bases between them. CDR3 length equals 18 residues. Germline V lookup: CDR1 SGHTS, CDR2 YDEGEE. CDR3 loop: CASSLAPRDKGPYNEQFF. In DNA, the CDR3 is TGTGCCAGCAGCTTGGCCCCCCGGGACAAAGGACCCTACAATGAGCAGTTCTTC.

V gene TRBV2 combines with J gene TRBJ2-7; TRBD1 aligns across 7 bases. This CDR3 has 16 amino acids. J gave up 3 bases and V 3 bases, and 11 bases lay outside the gene matches. Germline CDR1 is SNHLY and CDR2 is FYNNEI. CDR3 bases: TGTGCCAGCAGTGACAGGGGGACGAATAACTTCTACGAGCAGTACTTC. Translation gives CASSDRGTNNFYEQYF.

CDR3 amino acids: CASSRPGTSGNEQFF. CDR3 DNA: TGTGCCAGCAGTCGACCCGGGACTAGCGGAAATGAGCAGTTCTTC. This rearrangement joins TRBV27 to TRBJ2-1; TRBD2 matches at 11 bases. Germline V CDR1 and CDR2: MNHEY, SMNVEV (reference sequence). V lost 5 bases and J lost 7; bases outside the gene matches: 7. The CDR3 length is 15 residues.

The chain has TRBV6-5 and TRBJ1-1; D perhaps matches TRBD1 (6 bases). The CDR3 is made up of 15 amino acids. Trimming cost V 0 bases and J 5 bases, with 13 bases left between them. Germline CDR1 is MNHEY and CDR2 is SVGAGI. The DNA for the CDR3 is TGTGCCAGCAGTTACTCGGGGGCGGGGGAGACTGAAGCTTTCTTT. This translates into CASSYSGAGETEAFF.

The rearrangement links TRBV9 to TRBJ2-2; 7 nucleotides agree with TRBD1. The CDR3 length is 15 residues. CDR1 and CDR2 from the germline V gene are SGDLS and YYNGEE. The ends lost 4 bases at V and 3 bases at J; junction bases unmatched: 6. The CDR3 nucleotides read TGTGCCAGCAGCTTGCGAGGGGGCTACACCGGGGAGCTGTTTTTT. Its protein is CASSLRGGYTGELFF.

The V call is TRBV6-5, the J call TRBJ2-5, with 8 bases aligning to TRBD1. The CDR3 is 15 amino acids. Germline V gene data show CDR1 as MNHEY and CDR2 as SVGAGI. V trimming: 6 bases; J trimming: 11 bases; junction bases outside the gene matches: 17. In DNA, the CDR3 is TGTGCCAGCAGCCGCTCACGGACAGGGTGGAAAGAGCAGTACTTC. Amino acid sequence: CASSRSRTGWKEQYF.

The V and J genes are TRBV11-3 and TRBJ2-3; the D is unclear. Per the germline V gene, CDR1 is SGHNT and CDR2 is YENEEA. Trimming cost V 4 bases and J 0 bases, with 5 bases left between them. This CDR3 comprises 13 residues. CDR3 nucleotides: TGTGCCAGCAGCTCTACTAGCACAGATACGCAGTATTTT. It yields the protein CASSSTSTDTQYF.

This rearrangement joins TRBV5-4 to TRBJ2-5, with 10 bases that match TRBD2. The CDR3 is made up of 13 amino acids. V lost 3 bases and J lost 5; bases outside the gene matches: 1. Germline values: CDR1 SGHNT, CDR2 YYREEE (reference sequence). CDR3 protein: CASSSSGGETQYF. CDR3 DNA: TGTGCCAGCAGCTCTAGCGGGGGTGAGACCCAGTACTTC. Full variable domain (rest looked up from reference TRBV5-4 and TRBJ2-5): ETGVTQSPTHLIKTRGQQVTLRCSSQSGHNTVSWYQQALGQGPQFIFQYYREEENGRGNFPPRFSGLQFPNYSSELNVNALELDDSALYLCASSSSGGETQYFGPGTRLLVL.

The rearrangement joins TRBV7-2 to TRBJ2-7; D may be TRBD2 (6 bases). The CDR3 is made up of 15 amino acids. Germline V gene lookup returns CDR1 SGHTA and CDR2 FQGNSA. V lost 3 bases and J 1 base, leaving 13 bases between the germline ends. The CDR3 sequence is CASSLGIGSSYEQYF. The CDR3 bases are TGTGCCAGCAGCTTGGGGATCGGGAGTTCCTACGAGCAGTACTTC.

This clone was counted once. Distinct nucleotide sequences in the sample also encode this CDR3. The chain combines TRBV28 with TRBJ1-5; D unresolved. CDR1 and CDR2 from the germline V gene are MDHEN and SYDVKM. Between the trimmed V and J ends, which lost 3 bases and 4 bases, there was a span of 4 bases. The CDR3 has 12 residues. CDR3 DNA: TGTGCCAGCAGTTTCGGTAATCAGCCCCAGCATTTT. This sequence encodes CASSFGNQPQHF.

Remarks on this clone: The junction does not match germline at one end; this may be a read error. Here the CDR3 reads CASREYQGAEAFF. CDR3 nucleotide sequence: TGTGCCAGCAGAGAATATCAGGGGGCTGAGGCTTTCTTT. This rearrangement joins TRBV2 to TRBJ1-1; 8 bases align to TRBD1. This CDR3 is 13 amino acids long. CDR1 is SNHLY and CDR2 is FYNNEI in the germline V gene.

V usage is TRBV29-1 and J usage is TRBJ2-2; 13 bases are a match to TRBD2. V lost 7 bases and J lost 4; bases outside the gene matches: 6. The CDR3 consists of 15 residues. Germline V gene lookup returns CDR1 SQVTM and CDR2 ANQGSEA. This CDR3 is CSAEGLAGVTGELFF. Here the CDR3 DNA reads TGCAGCGCCGAAGGACTAGCGGGGGTCACCGGGGAGCTGTTTTTT.

This chain uses TRBV2 with TRBJ1-2; D call uncertain. The V end lost 1 base, the J end lost 0 bases, and 6 bases lay between the germline ends. Germline assignment: CDR1 SNHLY and CDR2 FYNNEI. The CDR3 contains 14 residues. DNA of the CDR3: TGTGCCAGCAGTGAAGACAGATCTAACTATGGCTACACCTTC. Its protein product is CASSEDRSNYGYTF.

J is TRBJ1-4 and V is TRBV15; D ambiguous. Deletions cut 0 bases from V and 2 bases from J, with 7 bases between. Germline V gene data show CDR1 as LNHNV and CDR2 as YYDKDF (reference sequence). The CDR3 is made up of 15 amino acids. This chain's CDR3 is CATSRDRVTNEKLFF. CDR3 nucleotide sequence: TGTGCCACCAGCAGAGATCGGGTGACTAATGAAAAACTGTTTTTT. The complete variable domain, with remaining parts taken from reference TRBV15 and TRBJ1-4, reads DAMVIQNPRYQVTQFGKPVTLSCSQTLNHNVMYWYQQKSSQAPKLLFHYYDKDFNNEADTPDNFQSRRPNTSFCFLDIRSPGLGDTAMYLCATSRDRVTNEKLFFGSGTQLSVL.

The chain has TRBV19 and TRBJ2-1; tentative D call: TRBD2 (6 bases). CDR3 size: 16 residues. The germline CDR1 and CDR2 sequences are LNHDA and SQIVND (reference sequence). V was cut by 5 bases and J by 6 bases, with 20 bases left in between. The CDR3 nucleotides read TGTGCCAGTAGTGTGATGGCGGTCGGGCGGGGCAATGAGCAGTTCTTC. Its translation is CASSVMAVGRGNEQFF.

The chain uses TRBV27 and TRBJ2-3; 11 positions agree with TRBD2. Germline CDR1 and CDR2: MNHEY and SMNVEV (reference sequence). Trimming cost V 8 bases and J 4 bases; bases outside gene matches: 8. The CDR3 covers 15 residues. The CDR3 DNA reads as TGTGCCAGCGGATTTAGCGGGAGGGCCTCAGATACGCAGTATTTT. Amino acids: CASGFSGRASDTQYF.

The rearrangement links TRBV5-4 to TRBJ1-6, with 7 bases that match TRBD1. Germline CDR1 SGHNT, CDR2 YYREEE (reference sequence). The CDR3 has 15 residues. After removal of 2 bases from V and 6 bases from J, the junction contained 5 bases not matched to a gene. The CDR3 loop reads CASSFTGVFNSPLHF. In nucleotides, the CDR3 is TGTGCCAGCAGCTTTACAGGGGTTTTTAATTCACCCCTCCACTTT.

The rearrangement links TRBV6-1 to TRBJ2-1; 9 positions agree with TRBD2. In germline, CDR1 is MNHNS, CDR2 SASEGT. The CDR3 is 17 residues long. The ends lost 3 bases at V and 8 bases at J; junction bases unmatched: 14. In DNA, the CDR3 is TGTGCCAGCAGTGACGTAGAGATAGCGGGGGACCTCCATGAGCAGTTCTTC. As protein: CASSDVEIAGDLHEQFF.

This clone was seen ten or more times. The chain joins TRBV6-1 to TRBJ2-5; TRBD1 might be the D (8 bases). The CDR3 covers 13 residues. The germline V gene encodes CDR1 MNHNS and CDR2 SASEGT. In DNA, the CDR3 is TGTACAGGGGGAGGGGTGCCATTAGAGACCCAGTACTTC. Its protein is CTGGGVPLETQYF.

The chain links TRBV10-2 to TRBJ2-7; 9 bases map to TRBD1. The V segment lost 6 bases and the J segment 1 base; nucleotides outside the gene matches: 7. Per germline, CDR1 WSHSY and CDR2 SAAADI. This CDR3 is 15 amino acids long. The CDR3: CASRQDRGVSYEQYF. CDR3 bases: TGCGCCAGCAGACAGGACAGGGGAGTATCCTACGAGCAGTACTTC.

The rearrangement joins TRBV27 to TRBJ2-6; 8 bases are a match to TRBD1. After removal of 4 bases from V and 0 bases from J, the junction contained 8 bases not matched to a gene. Germline CDR1 reads MNHEY; CDR2 reads SMNVEV (reference sequence). This CDR3 contains 18 residues. CDR3 sequence reads: CASSSYRDRSSGANVLTF. The DNA for the CDR3 is TGTGCCAGCAGTTCCTACCGGGACAGGAGCTCTGGGGCCAACGTCCTGACTTTC.

The CDR3 DNA follows: TGTGCCAGCAGTTTATTCGACAGGGGCTACATTCAGTACTTC. It specifies CASSLFDRGYIQYF. V usage is TRBV28 and J usage is TRBJ2-4, with TRBD1 identical over 8 bases. This CDR3 has 14 residues. From germline, CDR1 is MDHEN and CDR2 SYDVKM. V lost 1 base to trimming and J lost 8 bases; unmatched junction nucleotides: 4.

J is TRBJ1-5 and V is TRBV6-5; TRBD1 agrees at 8 bases. The CDR3 is 15 amino acids. The V and J ends lost 6 bases and 4 bases, in that order; junction bases with no gene match: 8. The germline CDR1 and CDR2 sequences are MNHEY and SVGAGI. The CDR3 bases are TGTGCCAGCAGACCCGACAGGGGTGGGAATCAGCCCCAGCATTTT. Protein: CASRPDRGGNQPQHF.